This passage covers 2 T cell receptor beta chains from one sample sequenced in a study of beta chain features in type 1 diabetes. Whole-study results and caveats: There was a moderate but significant shortening of TCRB CDR3s in all four CD4+ subsets of Type 1 diabetes patients.

What was sequenced were expressed TCRB transcripts, since all of the isolated RNA had been reverse transcribed. Here immunoSEQ multiplex PCR was the method, and the copy in TCRdb shows in-frame clones only, minus some. This sample has around 650,000 clones; about an eighth occur once, and the top ten carry around 0.12%. These receptors' targets are unknown. Specimen: naive CD4+ T cells from blood. All receptors come from a man in his thirties or forties with type 1 diabetes.

This clone has more than one count but fewer than ten. The J gene is TRBJ2-1, the V gene TRBV9; 10 bases align to TRBD2. This CDR3 is built from 16 residues. From germline, CDR1 is SGDLS and CDR2 YYNGEE. Trimming cost V 0 bases and J 3 bases; bases outside gene matches: 3. This CDR3 is CASSVGTSGLYNEQFF. In DNA, the CDR3 is TGTGCCAGCAGCGTAGGGACTAGCGGCCTCTACAATGAGCAGTTCTTC.

This clone has just a few counts. This chain links TRBV30 with TRBJ2-7; D not certain. Germline V gives CDR1 GTSNPN, CDR2 SVGIG (reference sequence). V was cut by 1 base and J by 0 bases, with 4 bases left in between. This CDR3 is built from 12 residues. The CDR3 DNA reads as TGTGCCTGGAGTGAGAGCTCCTACGAGCAGTACTTC. Amino acids: CAWSESSYEQYF. The full variable domain, its missing parts supplied by reference TRBV30 and TRBJ2-7, is SQTIHQWPATLVQPVGSPLSLECTVEGTSNPNLYWYRQAAGRGLQLLFYSVGIGQISSEVPQNLSASRPQDRQFILSSKKLLLSDSGFYLCAWSESSYEQYFGPGTRLTVT.